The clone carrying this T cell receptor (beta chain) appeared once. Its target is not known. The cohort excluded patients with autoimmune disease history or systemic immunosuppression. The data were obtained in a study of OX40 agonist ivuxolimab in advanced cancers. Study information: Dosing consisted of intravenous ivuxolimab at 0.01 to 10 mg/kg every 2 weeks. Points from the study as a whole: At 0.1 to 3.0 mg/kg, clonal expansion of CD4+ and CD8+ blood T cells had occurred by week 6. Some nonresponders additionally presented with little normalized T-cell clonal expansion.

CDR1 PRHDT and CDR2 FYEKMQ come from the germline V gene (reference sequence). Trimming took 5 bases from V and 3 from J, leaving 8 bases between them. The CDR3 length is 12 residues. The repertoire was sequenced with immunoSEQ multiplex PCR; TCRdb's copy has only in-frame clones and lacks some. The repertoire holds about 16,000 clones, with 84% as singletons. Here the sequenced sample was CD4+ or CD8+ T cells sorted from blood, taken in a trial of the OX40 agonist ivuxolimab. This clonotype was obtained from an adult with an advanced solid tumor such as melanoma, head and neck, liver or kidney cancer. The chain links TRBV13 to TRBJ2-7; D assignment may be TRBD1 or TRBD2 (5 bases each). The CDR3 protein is CASSKRGYEQYF. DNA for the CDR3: TGTGCCAGCAGCAAGAGGGGCTACGAGCAGTACTTC.